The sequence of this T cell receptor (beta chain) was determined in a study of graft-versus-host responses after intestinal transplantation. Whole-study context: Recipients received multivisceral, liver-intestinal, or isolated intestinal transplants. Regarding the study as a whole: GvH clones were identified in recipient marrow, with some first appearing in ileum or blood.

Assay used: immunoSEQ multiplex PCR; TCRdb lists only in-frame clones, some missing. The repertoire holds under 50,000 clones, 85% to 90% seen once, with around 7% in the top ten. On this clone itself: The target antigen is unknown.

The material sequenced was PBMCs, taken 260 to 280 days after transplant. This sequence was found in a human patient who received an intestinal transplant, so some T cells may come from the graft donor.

The CDR3 loop reads CASSDSIGPLRGYGNTIYF. CDR3 DNA sequence: TGTGCCAGCAGTGACTCGATTGGTCCTTTGCGGGGCTACGGAAACACCATATATTTT. V and J are TRBV6-4 and TRBJ1-3, with D tentatively TRBD1 (5 bases). V lost 0 bases and J lost 4, with 22 bases in between. This CDR3 is 19 amino acids long. Germline-derived CDR1 and CDR2 are MRHNA and SNTAGT.